These 9 T cell receptor beta chains were all obtained from the same sample, sequenced in a study of shared clonotypes between healthy human individuals. Data came from immunoSEQ multiplex PCR; TCRdb stores just in-frame clones and leaves some out. Among around 700,000 clones, under 95% were seen once, and the ten largest hold approximately 24%. CD45RO negativity and positive selection for CCR7 defined naive CD8 cells, a population that excluded terminally differentiated effector memory CD45RA+ cells. The specimen was naive CD8+ T cells sorted from blood. All receptors derive from a man aged 25-45 years in good health.

In its sample, this clone was seen many times. The rearrangement joins TRBV9 to TRBJ2-1, with TRBD2 matching over 9 bases. The length of the CDR3 is 15 residues. After removal of 4 bases from V and 6 bases from J, the junction contained 8 bases not matched to a gene. Germline CDR1 and CDR2: SGDLS and YYNGEE. The CDR3 nucleotides are TGTGCCAGCAGCACGGGCGGTAGCGGGAGCAATGAGCAGTTCTTC. Translating it yields CASSTGGSGSNEQFF.

This chain's CDR3 is CSVARVSTGELFF. The DNA of the CDR3 is TGCAGCGTTGCCAGGGTGAGCACCGGGGAGCTGTTTTTT. The rearrangement links TRBV29-1 to TRBJ2-2, with D perhaps TRBD1 (5 bases). The V gene lost 4 bases and the J gene lost 4 bases, with 10 bases spanning the gap. The CDR3 sequence is 13 residues long. The germline V gene has CDR1 SQVTM and CDR2 ANQGSEA.

This chain joins TRBV18 and TRBJ2-6; a weak D match, TRBD2 (6 bases). Germline assignment: CDR1 KGHSH and CDR2 LQKENI. The V and J ends lost 2 bases and 0 bases respectively, with 8 bases between them. The CDR3 extends over 16 amino acids. Written as DNA, the CDR3 is TGTGCCAGCTCACCAGTGGGAGGCTCTGGGGCCAACGTCCTGACTTTC. This sequence encodes CASSPVGGSGANVLTF.

The chain uses TRBV5-6 and TRBJ2-7, with D perhaps matching TRBD1 or TRBD2 (5 bases each). The CDR3 runs to 15 residues. Trimming took 4 bases from V and 7 from J, leaving 21 bases between them. Germline CDR1 SGHDT, CDR2 YYEEEE. The CDR3 DNA reads as TGTGCCAGCAGCCTCCGGGACCTATACGCTAAAGAGCAGTACTTC. It is translated as CASSLRDLYAKEQYF.

This chain uses TRBV5-1 with TRBJ2-1, with TRBD2 matching over 9 bases. This CDR3 spans 14 amino acids. Germline CDR1 reads SGHRS; CDR2 reads YFSETQ. Trimming at V came to 4 bases and at J to 8 bases, leaving 7 bases not matched to a gene. The CDR3 region has the DNA TGCGCCAGCAGCCACTATAGCGGGAGCTATGAGCAGTTCTTC. Translation gives CASSHYSGSYEQFF.

V usage is TRBV28 and J usage is TRBJ1-5; D gene uncertain. Germline-derived CDR1 and CDR2 are MDHEN and SYDVKM. The CDR3 covers 12 residues. V lost 5 bases, J lost 0 bases, and 2 bases lay in between. CDR3 sequence reads: CASSNSNQPQHF. CDR3 coding DNA: TGTGCCAGCAGTAATAGCAATCAGCCCCAGCATTTT.

As to this clone: This sample also contains other DNA sequences that code for the same CDR3. V gene TRBV27 combines with J gene TRBJ2-7; a possible D gene is TRBD1 (6 bases). Germline V gives CDR1 MNHEY, CDR2 SMNVEV (reference sequence). The CDR3 runs 13 residues. Trimming removed 5 bases at V and 3 bases at J, with 11 bases between. Here the CDR3 DNA reads TGTGCCAGCAGTCTAGGACAGAGCTACGAGCAGTACTTC. Translating it yields CASSLGQSYEQYF.

The chain links TRBV2 to TRBJ1-2; possible D gene TRBD1, 6 bases. The CDR3 has 15 amino acids. The ends were cut back, 4 bases at V and 0 bases at J, with 12 bases in the middle. CDR1 SNHLY and CDR2 FYNNEI come from the germline V gene. The CDR3 DNA is TGTGCCAGCAGTGGGGGGGCAGACACTAACTATGGCTACACCTTC. It translates to CASSGGADTNYGYTF.

V usage is TRBV11-2 and J usage is TRBJ2-7; TRBD2 agrees at 7 bases. Germline V gene sequence: CDR1 SGHAT, CDR2 FQNNGV. This CDR3 has 15 residues. The trim removed 1 base at V and 3 bases at J, leaving 6 bases unmatched. For the CDR3, the DNA is TGTGCCAGCAGCTTAGTCGGGGGAGGGGTCTACGAGCAGTACTTC. Its translation is CASSLVGGGVYEQYF.